This T cell receptor (beta chain) originates from a study of blood T cells in healthy people across ages. For every donor, a draw yielded ten milliliters of peripheral blood. With regard to this clonotype: What it binds is unknown.

Study results and limitations: Long-lived and aged donors differed, with more naive CD4+ cells and higher diversity in the long-lived. Expanded clonotype shifts may have been confounded, as the donors had an unknown CMV status. Older age went with lower TCR beta diversity per million T cells, in a roughly linear way.

The use of a sample-barcoded 5' primer and a J-beta primer mix characterized a second PCR of roughly 7 to 12 cycles. TCRdb re-analysed the 5' RACE reads in MiXCR, keeping a single row per CDR3 protein. The sample has more than 700,000 distinct CDR3 sequences, 50% to 65% seen once; the top ten hold about 38%. The sample was blood. This TCR came from a man aged 80 or over in good health.

CDR3 amino acids: CSATMLFNQPQHF. The DNA for the CDR3 is TGCAGTGCTACCATGCTGTTCAATCAGCCCCAGCATTTT. This chain connects TRBV20-1 to TRBJ1-5; D is ambiguous. Germline CDR1 is DFQATT and CDR2 is SNEGSKA (reference sequence). V was trimmed by 4 bases and J by 3 bases, leaving 10 bases between them. The CDR3 consists of 13 residues.